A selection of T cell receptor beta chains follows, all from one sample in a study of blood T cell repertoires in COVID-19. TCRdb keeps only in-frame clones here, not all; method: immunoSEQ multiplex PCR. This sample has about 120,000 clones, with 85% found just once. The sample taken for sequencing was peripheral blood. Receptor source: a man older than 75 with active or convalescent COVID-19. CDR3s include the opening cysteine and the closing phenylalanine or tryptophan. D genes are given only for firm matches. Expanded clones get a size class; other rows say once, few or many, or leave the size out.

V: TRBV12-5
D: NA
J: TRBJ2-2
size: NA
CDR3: CASGLGGAGELFF

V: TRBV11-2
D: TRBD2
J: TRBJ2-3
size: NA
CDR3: CASSEGLAPTTDTQYF

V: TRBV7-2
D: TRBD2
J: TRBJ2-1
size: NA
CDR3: CASSPRTSGAFLQSEQFF

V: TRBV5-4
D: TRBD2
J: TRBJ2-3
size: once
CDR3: CASSLRSSGSNSPDTQYF

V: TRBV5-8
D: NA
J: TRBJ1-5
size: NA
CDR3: CASSFRGSSNQPQHF

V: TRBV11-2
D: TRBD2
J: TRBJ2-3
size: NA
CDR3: CASRPTSGDTDTQYF

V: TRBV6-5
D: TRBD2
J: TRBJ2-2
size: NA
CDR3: CASSCGLAVCAGELFF

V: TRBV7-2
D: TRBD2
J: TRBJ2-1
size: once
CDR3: CASSLQVRGTSGNEQFF

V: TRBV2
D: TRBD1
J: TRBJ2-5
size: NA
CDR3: CASSEIWTGVETQYF

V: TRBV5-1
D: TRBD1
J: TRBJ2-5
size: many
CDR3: CASSWGQGAQETQYF

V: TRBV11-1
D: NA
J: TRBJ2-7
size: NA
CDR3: CASSPQGGSSYEQYF

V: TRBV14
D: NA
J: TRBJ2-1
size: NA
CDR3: CASSLLASSYNEQFF

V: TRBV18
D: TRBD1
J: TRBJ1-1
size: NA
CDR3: CASSPGTANTEAFF

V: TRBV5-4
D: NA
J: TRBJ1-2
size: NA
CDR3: CASSGQANYGYTF

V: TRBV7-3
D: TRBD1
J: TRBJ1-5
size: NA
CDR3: CASSLDRVYSNQPQHF

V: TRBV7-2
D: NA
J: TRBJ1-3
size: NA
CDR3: CASSLGPGGGNTIYF

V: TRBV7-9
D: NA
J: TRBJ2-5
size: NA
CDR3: CASSGPEQGGDQETQYF